The source of this TCR beta chain is a study of early T cells in non-severe SARS-CoV-2 infection. Overall study: The chains were unpaired, and the sequenced material was bulk RNA from unsorted whole blood. Points from the study as a whole: The study's VDJdb matching favored anti-spike CD8 responses and missed private and CD4 specificities.

This clonotype has more than one count but fewer than ten. Its antigen remains unknown. CDR3 length equals 14 residues. V gave up 10 bases and J gave up 3 bases; unmatched junction bases: 11. From the 5' RACE reads, TCRdb called clonotypes with MiXCR, one entry per CDR3 protein. Seen here are over 45,000 distinct CDR3 sequences, around 7% observed once, and the top ten hold roughly 5%. J is TRBJ1-2 and V is TRBV12-3 or TRBV12-4, with 7 positions matching TRBD1. The sequence was collected from an adult who was a healthcare worker with PCR-confirmed SARS-CoV-2 infection or an uninfected control (not recorded which). This sample comprised whole blood, obtained at baseline. CDR3 residues: CATTTDRVDYGYTF. In DNA, the CDR3 is TGTGCCACCACAACCGACAGGGTCGACTATGGCTACACCTTC.